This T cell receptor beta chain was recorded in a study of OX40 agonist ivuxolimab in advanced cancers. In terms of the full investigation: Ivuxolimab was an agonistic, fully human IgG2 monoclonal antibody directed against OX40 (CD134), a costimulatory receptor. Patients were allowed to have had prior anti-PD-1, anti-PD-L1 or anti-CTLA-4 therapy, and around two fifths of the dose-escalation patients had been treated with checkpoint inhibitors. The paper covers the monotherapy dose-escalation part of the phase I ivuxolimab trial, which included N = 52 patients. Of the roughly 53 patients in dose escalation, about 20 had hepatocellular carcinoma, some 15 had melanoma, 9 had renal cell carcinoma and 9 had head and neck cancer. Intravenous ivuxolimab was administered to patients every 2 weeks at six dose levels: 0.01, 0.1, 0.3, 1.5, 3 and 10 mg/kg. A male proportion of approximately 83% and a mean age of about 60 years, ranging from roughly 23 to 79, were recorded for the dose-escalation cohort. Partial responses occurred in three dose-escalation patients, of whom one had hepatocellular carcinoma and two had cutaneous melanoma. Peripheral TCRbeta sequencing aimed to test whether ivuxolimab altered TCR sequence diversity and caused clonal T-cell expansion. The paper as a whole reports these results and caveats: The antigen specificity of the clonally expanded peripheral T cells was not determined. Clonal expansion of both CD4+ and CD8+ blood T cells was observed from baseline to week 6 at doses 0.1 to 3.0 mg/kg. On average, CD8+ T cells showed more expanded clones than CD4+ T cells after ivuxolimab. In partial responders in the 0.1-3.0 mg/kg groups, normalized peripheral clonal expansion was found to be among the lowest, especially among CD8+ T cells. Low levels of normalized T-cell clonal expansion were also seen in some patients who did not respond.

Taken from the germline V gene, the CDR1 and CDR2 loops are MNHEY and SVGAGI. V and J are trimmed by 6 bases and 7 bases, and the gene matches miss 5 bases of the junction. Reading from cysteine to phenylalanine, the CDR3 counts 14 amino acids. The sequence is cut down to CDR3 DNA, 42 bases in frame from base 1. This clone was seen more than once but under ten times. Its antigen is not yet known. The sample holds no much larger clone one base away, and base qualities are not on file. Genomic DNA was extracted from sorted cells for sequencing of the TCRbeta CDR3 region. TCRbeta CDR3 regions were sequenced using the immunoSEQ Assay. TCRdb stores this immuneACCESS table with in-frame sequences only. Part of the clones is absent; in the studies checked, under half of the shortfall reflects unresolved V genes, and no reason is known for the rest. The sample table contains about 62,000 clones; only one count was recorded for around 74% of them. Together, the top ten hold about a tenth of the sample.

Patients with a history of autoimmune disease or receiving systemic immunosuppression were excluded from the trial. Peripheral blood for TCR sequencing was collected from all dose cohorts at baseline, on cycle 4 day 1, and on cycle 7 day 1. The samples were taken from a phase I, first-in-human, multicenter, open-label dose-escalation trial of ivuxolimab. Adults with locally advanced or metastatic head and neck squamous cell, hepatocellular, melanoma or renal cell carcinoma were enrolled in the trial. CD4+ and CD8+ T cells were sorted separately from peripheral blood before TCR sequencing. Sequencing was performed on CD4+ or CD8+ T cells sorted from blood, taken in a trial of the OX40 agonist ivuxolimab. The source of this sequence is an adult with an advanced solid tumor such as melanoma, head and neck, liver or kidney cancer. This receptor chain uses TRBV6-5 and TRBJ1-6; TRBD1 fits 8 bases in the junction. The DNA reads TGTGCCAGCAGCTGGGACAGGTTGAATTCACCCCTCCACTTT. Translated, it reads CASSWDRLNSPLHF.